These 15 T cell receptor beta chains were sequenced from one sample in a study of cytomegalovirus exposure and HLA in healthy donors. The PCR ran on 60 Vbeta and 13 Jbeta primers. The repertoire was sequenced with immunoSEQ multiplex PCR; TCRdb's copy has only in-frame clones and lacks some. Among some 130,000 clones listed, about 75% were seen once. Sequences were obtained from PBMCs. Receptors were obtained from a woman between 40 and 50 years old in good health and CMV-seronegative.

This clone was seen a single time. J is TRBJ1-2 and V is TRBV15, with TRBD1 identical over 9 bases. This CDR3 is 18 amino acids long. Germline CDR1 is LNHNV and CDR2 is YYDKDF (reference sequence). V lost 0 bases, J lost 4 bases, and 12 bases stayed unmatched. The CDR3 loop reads CATSRESGQGRGPYGYTF. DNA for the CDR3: TGTGCCACCAGCAGAGAGTCGGGACAGGGTCGGGGTCCCTATGGCTACACCTTC.

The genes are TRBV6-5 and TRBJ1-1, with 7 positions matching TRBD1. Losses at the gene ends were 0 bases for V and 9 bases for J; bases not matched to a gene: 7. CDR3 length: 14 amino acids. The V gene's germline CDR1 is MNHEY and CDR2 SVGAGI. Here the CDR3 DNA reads TGTGCCAGCAGTTACTCAGGGGACAGAAAAAAAGCTTTCTTT. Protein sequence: CASSYSGDRKKAFF.

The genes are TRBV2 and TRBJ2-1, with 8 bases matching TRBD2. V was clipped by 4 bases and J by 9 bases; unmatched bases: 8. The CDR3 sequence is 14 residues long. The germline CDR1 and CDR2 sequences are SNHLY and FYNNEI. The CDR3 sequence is CASSAGWRGVEQFF. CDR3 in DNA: TGTGCCAGCAGTGCGGGCTGGCGGGGGGTTGAGCAGTTCTTC.

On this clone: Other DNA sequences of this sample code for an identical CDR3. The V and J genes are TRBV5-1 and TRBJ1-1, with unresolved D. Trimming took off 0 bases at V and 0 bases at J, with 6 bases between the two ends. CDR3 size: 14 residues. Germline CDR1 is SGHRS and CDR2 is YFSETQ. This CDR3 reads CASSLAGMNTEAFF. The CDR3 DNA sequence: TGCGCCAGCAGCTTGGCAGGTATGAACACTGAAGCTTTCTTT.

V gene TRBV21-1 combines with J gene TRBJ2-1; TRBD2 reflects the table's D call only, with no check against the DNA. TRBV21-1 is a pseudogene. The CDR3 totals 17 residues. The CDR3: CASSNRGRGSSYNEQFF. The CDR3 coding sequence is TGTGCCAGCAGCAATCGCGGACGGGGTAGCTCCTACAATGAGCAGTTCTTC.

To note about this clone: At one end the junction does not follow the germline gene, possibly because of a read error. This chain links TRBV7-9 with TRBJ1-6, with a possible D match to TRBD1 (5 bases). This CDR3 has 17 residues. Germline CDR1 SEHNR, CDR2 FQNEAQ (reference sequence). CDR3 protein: CSSSLAGGLPERSPLHF. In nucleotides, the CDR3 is TGTTCCAGCAGCTTAGCTGGGGGACTCCCGGAGAGGTCACCCCTCCACTTT.

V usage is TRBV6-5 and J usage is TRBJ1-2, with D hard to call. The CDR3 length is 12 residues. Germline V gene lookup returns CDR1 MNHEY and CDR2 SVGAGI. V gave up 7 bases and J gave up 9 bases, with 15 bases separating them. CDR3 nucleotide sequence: TGTGCCAGCAAAGACCGGGGTACGCGCTACACCTTC. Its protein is CASKDRGTRYTF.

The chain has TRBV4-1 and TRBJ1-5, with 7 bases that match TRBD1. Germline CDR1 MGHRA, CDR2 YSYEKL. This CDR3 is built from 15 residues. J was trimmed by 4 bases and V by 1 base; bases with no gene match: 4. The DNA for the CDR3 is TGCGCCAGCAGCCAAGCACAGGGGCGGAATCAGCCCCAGCATTTT. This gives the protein CASSQAQGRNQPQHF.

The CDR3 here is CASSIRIGPLTEAFF. The CDR3 nucleotides read TGTGCCAGTAGTATCCGAATTGGGCCACTCACTGAAGCTTTCTTT. The J gene is TRBJ1-1, the V gene TRBV19; D unclear. CDR3 length: 15 residues. Germline V CDR1 and CDR2: LNHDA, SQIVND (reference sequence). Trimming pared 3 bases from V and 4 bases from J, leaving 15 bases between.

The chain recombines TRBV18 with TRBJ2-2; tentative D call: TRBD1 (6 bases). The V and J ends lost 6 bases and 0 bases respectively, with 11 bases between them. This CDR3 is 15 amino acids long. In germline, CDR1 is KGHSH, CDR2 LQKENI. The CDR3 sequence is CASSPWTANTGELFF. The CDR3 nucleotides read TGTGCCAGCTCGCCATGGACAGCGAACACCGGGGAGCTGTTTTTT.

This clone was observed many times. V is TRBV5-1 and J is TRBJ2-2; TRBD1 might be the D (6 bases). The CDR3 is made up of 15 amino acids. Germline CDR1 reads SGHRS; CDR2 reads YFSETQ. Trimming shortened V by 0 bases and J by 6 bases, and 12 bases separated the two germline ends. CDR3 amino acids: CASSLVLQGAGELFF. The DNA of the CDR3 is TGCGCCAGCAGCTTGGTATTACAGGGAGCCGGGGAGCTGTTTTTT.

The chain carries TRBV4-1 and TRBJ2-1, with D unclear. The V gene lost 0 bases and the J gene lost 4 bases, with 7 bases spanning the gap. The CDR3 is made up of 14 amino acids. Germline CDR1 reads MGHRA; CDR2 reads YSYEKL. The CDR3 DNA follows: TGCGCCAGCAGCCAAGACTTCCGTTACAATGAGCAGTTCTTC. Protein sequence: CASSQDFRYNEQFF.

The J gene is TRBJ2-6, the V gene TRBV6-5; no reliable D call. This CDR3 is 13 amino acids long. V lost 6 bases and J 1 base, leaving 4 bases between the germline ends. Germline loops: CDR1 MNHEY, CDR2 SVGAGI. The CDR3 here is CASRRSGANVLTF. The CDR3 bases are TGTGCCAGCAGACGGTCTGGGGCCAACGTCCTGACTTTC.

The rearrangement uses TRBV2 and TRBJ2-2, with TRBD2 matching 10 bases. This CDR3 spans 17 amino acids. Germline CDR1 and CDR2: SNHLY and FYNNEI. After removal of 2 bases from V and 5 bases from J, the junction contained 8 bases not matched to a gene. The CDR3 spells CASSELSGGASTGELFF. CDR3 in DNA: TGTGCCAGCAGTGAATTAAGCGGGGGGGCCAGTACCGGGGAGCTGTTTTTT.

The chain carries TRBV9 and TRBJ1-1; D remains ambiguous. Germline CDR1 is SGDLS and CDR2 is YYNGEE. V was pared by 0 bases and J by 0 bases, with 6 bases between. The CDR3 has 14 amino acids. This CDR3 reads CASSVVPVNTEAFF. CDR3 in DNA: TGTGCCAGCAGCGTAGTCCCGGTGAACACTGAAGCTTTCTTT.